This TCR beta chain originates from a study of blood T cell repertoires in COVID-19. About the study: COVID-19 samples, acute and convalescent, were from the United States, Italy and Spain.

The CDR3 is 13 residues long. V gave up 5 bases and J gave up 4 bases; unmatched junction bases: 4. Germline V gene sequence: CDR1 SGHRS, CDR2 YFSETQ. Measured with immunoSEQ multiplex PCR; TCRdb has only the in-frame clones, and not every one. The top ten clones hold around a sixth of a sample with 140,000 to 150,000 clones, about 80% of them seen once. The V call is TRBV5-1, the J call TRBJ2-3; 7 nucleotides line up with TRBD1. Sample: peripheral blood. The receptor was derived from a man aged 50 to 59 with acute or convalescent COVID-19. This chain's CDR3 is CASRVQGSDTQYF. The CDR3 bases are TGCGCCAGCAGGGTACAGGGGTCAGATACGCAGTATTTT.